Below, 4 T cell receptor beta chains from the same sample are listed, as sequenced in a study of T cells in Graves' hyperthyroidism and ophthalmopathy. From RNA transcripts, TCR beta CDR3 regions were amplified. HTBI primers drove first-round RT-PCR of the TCR CDR3. Using its own MiXCR run on the multiplex PCR reads, TCRdb lists one record per CDR3 protein. The sample contains 480,000 or so distinct CDR3 sequences, over 35% of which appear only once. What was sequenced was peripheral blood or thyroid tissue (not recorded which). These receptor sequences come from an adult woman with Graves' disease, either hyperthyroidism or ophthalmopathy (not recorded which).

Ten or more counts support this clonotype. The chain carries TRBV27 and TRBJ2-5, with 7 bases fitting TRBD2. Per germline, CDR1 MNHEY and CDR2 SMNVEV (reference sequence). The CDR3 has 12 amino acids. V dropped 6 bases and J dropped 5; count of bases not matched to a gene: 3. The CDR3 region has the DNA TGTGCCAGCAGCGCCGGGAGGGAGACCCAGTACTTC. Translated: CASSAGRETQYF.

The chain employs TRBV5-1 and TRBJ1-5, with D tentatively TRBD1 (5 bases). Trimming removed 0 bases from V and 11 bases from J, with 15 bases in between. CDR3 size: 14 residues. CDR1 is SGHRS, CDR2 YFSETQ, per germline. The CDR3 sequence: CASSLDVGGETQHF. CDR3 bases: TGCGCCAGCAGCTTGGACGTCGGGGGAGAGACCCAGCATTTT.

CDR3 bases: TGTGCCAGCAGCCAGGACTTGCTCTACCAAGAGACCCAGTACTTC. This sequence encodes CASSQDLLYQETQYF. The chain joins TRBV7-9 to TRBJ2-5; D is possibly TRBD2 (5 bases). Between the trimmed V and J ends, which lost 5 bases and 0 bases, there was a span of 13 bases. CDR1 and CDR2 (germline): SEHNR, FQNEAQ (reference sequence). This CDR3 spans 15 amino acids.

The V call is TRBV5-1, the J call TRBJ2-3; no reliable D call. The CDR3 is made up of 13 amino acids. Germline CDR1 reads SGHRS; CDR2 reads YFSETQ. The V end lost 4 bases, the J end lost 6 bases, and 12 bases lay between the germline ends. CDR3 protein: CASSPHSSDTQYF. In nucleotides, the CDR3 is TGCGCCAGCAGCCCGCATAGTTCGGATACGCAGTATTTT.